Each of the 32 T cell receptor beta chains below was sequenced from the same sample in a study of blood T cell repertoires in COVID-19. Libraries were prepared by immunoSEQ multiplex PCR; TCRdb keeps only in-frame clonotypes and omits some of them. The sample consists of some 250,000 clones, around 86% of them appearing once. The sample comprised peripheral blood. The receptor source for this set is a man younger than 40 who had recovered from COVID-19.

The chain has TRBV3-1 (or the pseudogene TRBV3-2) and TRBJ1-3; D gene unclear. The CDR3 runs to 13 residues. The germline V and J ends were trimmed by 5 bases and 2 bases, with 7 bases remaining between them. Germline V gene lookup returns CDR1 LGHDT and CDR2 YNNKEL (reference sequence). The DNA for the CDR3 is TGTGCCAGCAGCGAAACACCTGGAAACACCATATATTTT. This encodes CASSETPGNTIYF.

The CDR3 DNA reads TGCGCCAGCAGCTTGGGTTTAGACAGGGGAGGATACGAGCAGTACTTC. Translated: CASSLGLDRGGYEQYF. The genes are TRBV5-1 and TRBJ2-7, with 8 nucleotides matching TRBD1. V trimming: 0 bases; J trimming: 4 bases; junction bases outside the gene matches: 9. The length of the CDR3 is 16 residues. Germline CDR1 is SGHRS and CDR2 is YFSETQ. The entire variable domain, with the rest obtained from reference TRBV5-1 and TRBJ2-7, is as follows: KAGVTQTPRYLIKTRGQQVTLSCSPISGHRSVSWYQQTPGQGLQFLFEYFSETQRNKGNFPGRFSGRQFSNSRSEMNVSTLELGDSALYLCASSLGLDRGGYEQYFGPGTRLTVT.

The chain links TRBV9 to TRBJ2-7, with a weak D call TRBD1 (7 bases). Per germline, CDR1 SGDLS and CDR2 YYNGEE. The V end lost 3 bases, the J end lost 4 bases, and 14 bases lay between the germline ends. The CDR3 has 14 residues. The CDR3, as DNA: TGTGCCAGCAGCGCGCGGGACAGAACTTACGAGCAGTACTTC. It specifies CASSARDRTYEQYF.

The rearrangement joins TRBV6-6 to TRBJ1-1; no definite D call. The CDR3 is made up of 13 amino acids. Trimming left V 2 bases short and J 1 base short, with 5 bases between. From germline, CDR1 is MNHNY and CDR2 SVGAGI (reference sequence). CDR3 nucleotide sequence: TGTGCCAGCAGTTACGAAGCGAACACTGAAGCTTTCTTT. Protein product: CASSYEANTEAFF.

CDR3 nucleotide sequence: TGTGCCAGCAGCTTTGACAGTTACACCGGGGAGCTGTTTTTT. This gives the protein CASSFDSYTGELFF. V and J are TRBV7-3 and TRBJ2-2, with D possibly being TRBD1 (5 bases). The V gene's germline CDR1 is SGHTA and CDR2 FQGTGA. Trimming cost V 3 bases and J 3 bases, with 8 bases left between them. The CDR3 loop spans 14 amino acids.

The chain links TRBV5-4 to TRBJ2-7; D gene uncertain. This CDR3 has 14 residues. CDR1 SGHNT and CDR2 YYREEE come from the germline V gene (reference sequence). The germline V and J ends were trimmed by 4 bases and 2 bases, with 13 bases remaining between them. CDR3 sequence (DNA): TGTGCCAGCAGCCAACGCACAGATACCTACGAGCAGTACTTC. Encoded protein: CASSQRTDTYEQYF.

The chain uses TRBV5-1 and TRBJ1-1; tentative D call: TRBD1 (5 bases). The CDR3 contains 16 residues. The V gene lost 4 bases and the J gene lost 1 base, with 17 bases spanning the gap. CDR1 is SGHRS and CDR2 is YFSETQ in the germline V gene. The CDR3 spells CASSPRSGGENTEAFF. CDR3 bases: TGCGCCAGCAGCCCACGCAGTGGGGGGGAGAACACTGAAGCTTTCTTT.

This chain uses TRBV6-1 with TRBJ2-1, with D possibly TRBD1 on 5 matching bases. The CDR3 runs 14 residues. The V end lost 3 bases, the J end lost 1 base, and 7 bases lay between the germline ends. The germline gives CDR1 MNHNS, CDR2 SASEGT. The CDR3 DNA follows: TGTGCCAGCAGTGACACAGGTTCCTACAATGAGCAGTTCTTC. Its protein product is CASSDTGSYNEQFF.

The V call is TRBV5-1, the J call TRBJ1-6; D is unclear. Looked up from germline, CDR1 is SGHRS and CDR2 is YFSETQ. V gave up 0 bases and J gave up 0 bases, with 4 bases separating them. This CDR3 contains 15 residues. The CDR3 loop is CASSLGASYNSPLHF. The DNA for the CDR3 is TGCGCCAGCAGCTTGGGGGCCTCCTATAATTCACCCCTCCACTTT.

The chain couples TRBV5-1 to TRBJ2-1; the D gene is possibly TRBD1 (6 bases). The CDR3 sequence is 15 residues long. Germline V gene data show CDR1 as SGHRS and CDR2 as YFSETQ. With 3 bases removed from V and 0 bases from J, the gap between germline ends came to 10 bases. The chain's CDR3 is CASSSRQDSYNEQFF. The CDR3 DNA follows: TGCGCCAGCAGCTCCAGACAGGACTCCTACAATGAGCAGTTCTTC.

The chain employs TRBV6-5 and TRBJ1-2, with TRBD1 as a possible D gene (5 bases). Germline assignment: CDR1 MNHEY and CDR2 SVGAGI. Deletions cut 0 bases from V and 4 bases from J, with 9 bases between. CDR3 size: 14 residues. The chain's CDR3 is CASSYSSGIYGYTF. Here the CDR3 DNA reads TGTGCCAGCAGTTACTCGTCAGGGATCTATGGCTACACCTTC.

The rearrangement links TRBV4-1 to TRBJ2-3; 8 bases are shared with TRBD2. The CDR3 spans 15 residues. Germline loops: CDR1 MGHRA, CDR2 YSYEKL. J lost 4 bases, V lost 5 bases, and 8 bases had no gene match. The CDR3 bases are TGCGCCAGCAGCTTAGCGGGGCTGTGGGCAGATACGCAGTATTTT. Encoded protein: CASSLAGLWADTQYF.

V usage is TRBV7-9 and J usage is TRBJ2-7, with D hard to call. Germline V gene data show CDR1 as SEHNR and CDR2 as FQNEAQ (reference sequence). V was shortened by 1 base and J by 3 bases, with 19 bases between the two germline ends. CDR3 length equals 17 residues. CDR3 amino acids: CASSLVSDRRVGYEQYF. CDR3 coding DNA: TGTGCCAGCAGCTTAGTATCCGATCGTAGAGTCGGCTACGAGCAGTACTTC.

In its sample, this clone was seen once. CDR3 region: CASMATYWDTQYF. The CDR3 nucleotides are TGTGCCAGCATGGCGACTTACTGGGATACGCAGTATTTT. The chain joins TRBV6-5 to TRBJ2-3, with D hard to call. From germline, CDR1 is MNHEY and CDR2 SVGAGI. The CDR3 extends over 13 amino acids. V was shortened by 7 bases and J by 6 bases, with 14 bases between the two germline ends.

The rearrangement uses TRBV11-2 and TRBJ2-7; 12 nucleotides match TRBD2. Germline V lookup: CDR1 SGHAT, CDR2 FQNNGV. V shed 4 bases and J 12 bases; nucleotides not matched to a gene: 10. The CDR3 covers 14 residues. The CDR3 region is CASSSRLAGAPGYF. For the CDR3, the DNA is TGTGCCAGCAGCTCCCGACTAGCGGGGGCCCCGGGGTACTTC.

This chain joins TRBV19 and TRBJ1-2; 7 bases match TRBD1. Per germline, CDR1 LNHDA and CDR2 SQIVND (reference sequence). V shed 3 bases, J shed 5 bases, and the junction held 9 bases outside the gene matches. The CDR3 is 15 residues long. The CDR3 DNA reads as TGTGCCAGTAGTATGGCGAAACAGGGGTTTTATGGCTACACCTTC. Translating gives CASSMAKQGFYGYTF.

V is TRBV5-5 and J is TRBJ1-6; 9 bases map to TRBD1. The CDR3 totals 14 residues. Looked up from germline, CDR1 is SGHKS and CDR2 is YYEKEE (reference sequence). V shed 4 bases, J shed 9 bases, and the junction held 5 bases outside the gene matches. CDR3 in amino acids: CASSRGTGISPLHF. As DNA, the CDR3 is TGTGCCAGCAGCCGCGGGACAGGGATTTCACCCCTCCACTTT.

The J gene is TRBJ1-1, the V gene TRBV15; TRBD1 might be the D (5 bases). Germline CDR1 LNHNV, CDR2 YYDKDF (reference sequence). This CDR3 spans 15 amino acids. V gave up 0 bases and J gave up 4 bases, with 12 bases separating them. CDR3 nucleotide sequence: TGTGCCACCAGCAGAGATCGGGGGTCACTCACTGAAGCTTTCTTT. Protein sequence: CATSRDRGSLTEAFF.

The chain uses TRBV11-2 and TRBJ2-2, with D perhaps matching TRBD2 (6 bases). CDR1 SGHAT and CDR2 FQNNGV come from the germline V gene. CDR3 length: 13 residues. V lost 5 bases, J lost 3 bases, and 7 bases lay in between. CDR3 sequence (DNA): TGTGCCAGCAGCCGGAGGGACACCGGGGAGCTGTTTTTT. Its protein product is CASSRRDTGELFF.

This clone has a single count. The chain carries TRBV5-1 and TRBJ2-7; no definite D call. The germline gives CDR1 SGHRS, CDR2 YFSETQ. V was pared by 1 base and J by 5 bases, with 4 bases between. The CDR3 totals 11 residues. Here the CDR3 reads CASSLRDEQYF. CDR3 in DNA: TGCGCCAGCAGCTTGAGAGACGAGCAGTACTTC.

The chain uses TRBV9 and TRBJ1-6, with 7 positions matching TRBD1. J gave up 0 bases and V 3 bases, and 3 bases lay outside the gene matches. The germline CDR1 and CDR2 sequences are SGDLS and YYNGEE. This CDR3 comprises 16 residues. CDR3 sequence (DNA): TGTGCCAGCAGCGGGGGACAGAGCTCCTATAATTCACCCCTCCACTTT. This encodes CASSGGQSSYNSPLHF.

The chain joins TRBV10-2 to TRBJ2-7, with 8 nucleotides matching TRBD2. CDR3 length: 15 residues. Germline CDR1 reads WSHSY; CDR2 reads SAAADI. V dropped 7 bases and J dropped 0; count of bases not matched to a gene: 8. The CDR3 coding sequence is TGCGCCAGCAATATAGCGGGGACCGACTCCTACGAGCAGTACTTC. It encodes CASNIAGTDSYEQYF.

This chain joins TRBV27 and TRBJ2-7; possibly TRBD2 for D (7 bases). There are 15 residues in the CDR3. V was clipped by 2 bases and J by 0 bases, with 11 bases between them. CDR1 is MNHEY, CDR2 SMNVEV, per germline (reference sequence). CDR3 sequence: CASSLGGAFSYEQYV. CDR3 in DNA: TGTGCCAGCAGTTTAGGGGGGGCCTTCTCCTACGAGCAGTACGTC.

This sequence joins TRBV5-1 and TRBJ2-1; 7 nucleotides match TRBD1. V was pared by 5 bases and J by 9 bases, with 17 bases of the junction left unmatched. Germline V gene sequence: CDR1 SGHRS, CDR2 YFSETQ. The CDR3 length is 16 residues. Written as DNA, the CDR3 is TGCGCCAGCAGTCAGAAAGGACAGGCCGTCTTATTTGAGCAGTTCTTC. Translation gives CASSQKGQAVLFEQFF.

This clone was found many times. The chain combines TRBV2 with TRBJ2-2; TRBD1 might be the D (6 bases). V gave up 6 bases and J gave up 5 bases, with 19 bases separating them. The CDR3 loop spans 16 amino acids. The germline gives CDR1 SNHLY, CDR2 FYNNEI. CDR3 region: CASRTKDSLDTGELFF. DNA for the CDR3: TGTGCCAGCAGGACTAAGGACAGTCTAGATACCGGGGAGCTGTTTTTT.

V gene TRBV5-4 combines with J gene TRBJ1-2; the match to TRBD1 covers 8 bases. CDR1 is SGHNT and CDR2 is YYREEE in the germline V gene (reference sequence). V lost 4 bases to trimming and J lost 8 bases; unmatched junction nucleotides: 13. The CDR3 extends over 15 amino acids. The CDR3 protein is CASSPGQGRIEGYTF. CDR3 nucleotide sequence: TGTGCCAGCAGCCCAGGACAGGGACGTATTGAAGGCTACACCTTC.

V and J are TRBV5-6 and TRBJ2-3, with 9 bases that match TRBD2. The V gene's germline CDR1 is SGHDT and CDR2 YYEEEE. CDR3 size: 15 residues. V was pared by 3 bases and J by 2 bases, with 4 bases of the junction left unmatched. CDR3 in amino acids: CASSSAGGDTDTQYF. The DNA for the CDR3 is TGTGCCAGCAGCTCAGCGGGGGGTGACACAGATACGCAGTATTTT.

The genes are TRBV7-2 and TRBJ2-1, with D hard to call. Trimming cost V 5 bases and J 6 bases, with 11 bases left between them. Germline CDR1 and CDR2: SGHTA and FQGNSA. CDR3 length: 13 amino acids. CDR3 sequence reads: CASSPKTRNEQFF. The DNA of the CDR3 is TGTGCCAGCAGCCCGAAGACTCGCAATGAGCAGTTCTTC.

This clone has only a few counts. The rearrangement joins TRBV16 to TRBJ2-7; TRBD1 might be the D (5 bases). Germline V gene lookup returns CDR1 KGHSY and CDR2 FQNENV. The CDR3 spans 13 residues. Trimming cost V 2 bases and J 1 base, with 6 bases left between them. The CDR3 spells CASSQTGSYEQYF. The DNA for the CDR3 is TGTGCCAGCAGCCAAACAGGTTCCTACGAGCAGTACTTC.

This clone has just one count. This sequence joins TRBV15 and TRBJ2-3, with no clear D. The CDR3 is made up of 17 amino acids. Between the trimmed V and J ends, which lost 0 bases and 4 bases, there was a span of 17 bases. Germline V gives CDR1 LNHNV, CDR2 YYDKDF (reference sequence). CDR3 in amino acids: CATSRDYRGALPDTQYF. The CDR3, as DNA: TGTGCCACCAGCAGAGATTACCGTGGAGCTCTTCCAGATACGCAGTATTTT. The whole variable domain, filled in from reference TRBV15 and TRBJ2-3, reads DAMVIQNPRYQVTQFGKPVTLSCSQTLNHNVMYWYQQKSSQAPKLLFHYYDKDFNNEADTPDNFQSRRPNTSFCFLDIRSPGLGDTAMYLCATSRDYRGALPDTQYFGPGTRLTVL.

This clone has a handful of counts. The chain joins TRBV2 to TRBJ2-5; 7 bases agree with TRBD1. Germline loops: CDR1 SNHLY, CDR2 FYNNEI. The CDR3 runs to 15 residues. The V and J ends lost 1 base and 5 bases, in that order; junction bases with no gene match: 7. CDR3 protein: CASSEDRGQWETQYF. The DNA for the CDR3 is TGTGCCAGCAGTGAAGACAGGGGTCAGTGGGAGACCCAGTACTTC.

The chain has TRBV5-6 and TRBJ2-5; 7 nucleotides align to TRBD1. The CDR3 sequence is 14 residues long. The germline CDR1 and CDR2 sequences are SGHDT and YYEEEE. J gave up 3 bases and V 3 bases, and 5 bases lay outside the gene matches. The CDR3 DNA follows: TGTGCCAGCAGCTCAATACAGGGGAAAGAGACCCAGTACTTC. Translating gives CASSSIQGKETQYF.